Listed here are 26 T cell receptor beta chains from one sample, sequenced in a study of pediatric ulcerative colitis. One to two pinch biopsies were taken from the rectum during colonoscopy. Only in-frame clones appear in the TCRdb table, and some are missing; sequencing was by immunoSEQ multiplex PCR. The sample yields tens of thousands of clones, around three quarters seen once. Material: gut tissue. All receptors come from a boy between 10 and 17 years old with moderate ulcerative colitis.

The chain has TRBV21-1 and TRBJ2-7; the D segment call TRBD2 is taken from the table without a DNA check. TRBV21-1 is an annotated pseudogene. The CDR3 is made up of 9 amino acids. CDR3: CASLYEQYF. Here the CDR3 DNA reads TGTGCCAGCCTTTACGAGCAGTACTTC.

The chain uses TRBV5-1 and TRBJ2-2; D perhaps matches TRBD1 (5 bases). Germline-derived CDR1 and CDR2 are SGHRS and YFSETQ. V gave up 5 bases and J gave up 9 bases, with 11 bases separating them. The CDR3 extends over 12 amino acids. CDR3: CASREQDWELFF. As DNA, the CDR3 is TGCGCCAGCAGAGAACAGGATTGGGAGCTGTTTTTT.

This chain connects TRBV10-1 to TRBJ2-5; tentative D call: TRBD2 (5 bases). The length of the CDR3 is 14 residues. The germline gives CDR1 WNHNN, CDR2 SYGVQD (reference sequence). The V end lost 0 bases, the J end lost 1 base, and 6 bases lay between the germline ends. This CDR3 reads CASSESRGQETQYF. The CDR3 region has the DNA TGCGCCAGCAGTGAGTCTCGGGGCCAAGAGACCCAGTACTTC.

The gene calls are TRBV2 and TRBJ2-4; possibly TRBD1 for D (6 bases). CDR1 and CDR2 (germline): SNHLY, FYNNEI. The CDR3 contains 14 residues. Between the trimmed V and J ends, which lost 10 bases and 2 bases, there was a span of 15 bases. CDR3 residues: CAIRGGFPKNIQYF. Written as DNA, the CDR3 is TGTGCCATCAGAGGGGGTTTTCCCAAAAACATTCAGTACTTC.

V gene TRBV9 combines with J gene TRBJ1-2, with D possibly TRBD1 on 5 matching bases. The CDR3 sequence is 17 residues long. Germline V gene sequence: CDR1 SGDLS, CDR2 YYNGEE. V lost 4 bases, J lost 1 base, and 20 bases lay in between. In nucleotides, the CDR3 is TGTGCCAGCAGCAAAACGGGGCTGGACAACCTTAACTATGGCTACACCTTC. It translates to CASSKTGLDNLNYGYTF.

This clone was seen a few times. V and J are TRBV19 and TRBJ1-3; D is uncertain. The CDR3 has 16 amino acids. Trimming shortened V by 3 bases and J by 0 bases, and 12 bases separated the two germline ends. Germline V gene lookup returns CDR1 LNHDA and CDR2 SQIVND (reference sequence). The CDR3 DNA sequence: TGTGCCAGTAGTATTGTCAGGATGGTCTCTGGAAACACCATATATTTT. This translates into CASSIVRMVSGNTIYF.

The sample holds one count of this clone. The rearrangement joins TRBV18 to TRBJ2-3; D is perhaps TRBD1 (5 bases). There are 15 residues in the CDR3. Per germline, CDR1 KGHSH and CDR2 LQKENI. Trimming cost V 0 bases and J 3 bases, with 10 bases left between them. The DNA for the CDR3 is TGTGCCAGCTCACCACCATCAGCAGGGACAGATACGCAGTATTTT. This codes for CASSPPSAGTDTQYF.

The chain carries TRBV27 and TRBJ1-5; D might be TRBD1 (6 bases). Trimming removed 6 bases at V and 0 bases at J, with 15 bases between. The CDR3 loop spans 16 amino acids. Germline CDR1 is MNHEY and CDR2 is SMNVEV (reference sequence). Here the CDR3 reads CASSSSPDSSNQPQHF. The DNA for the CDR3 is TGTGCCAGCAGCTCCTCTCCGGACAGTAGCAATCAGCCCCAGCATTTT.

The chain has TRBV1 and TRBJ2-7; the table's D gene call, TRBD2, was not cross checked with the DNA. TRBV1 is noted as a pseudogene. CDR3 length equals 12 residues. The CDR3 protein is CTRQRSCYEQYF. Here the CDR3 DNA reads TGCACCAGGCAAAGGAGCTGCTACGAGCAGTACTTC.

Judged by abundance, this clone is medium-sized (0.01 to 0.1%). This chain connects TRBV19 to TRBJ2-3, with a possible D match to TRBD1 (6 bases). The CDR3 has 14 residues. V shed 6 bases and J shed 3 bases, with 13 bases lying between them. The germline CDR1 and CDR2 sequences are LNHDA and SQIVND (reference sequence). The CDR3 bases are TGTGCCAGTAGGGTACAGGGTGGAACAGATACGCAGTATTTT. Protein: CASRVQGGTDTQYF.

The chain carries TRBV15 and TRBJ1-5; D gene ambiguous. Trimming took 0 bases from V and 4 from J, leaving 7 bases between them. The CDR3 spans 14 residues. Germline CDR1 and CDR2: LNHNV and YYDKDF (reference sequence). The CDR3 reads CATSREFSNQPQHF. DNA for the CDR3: TGTGCCACCAGCAGAGAGTTTAGTAATCAGCCCCAGCATTTT.

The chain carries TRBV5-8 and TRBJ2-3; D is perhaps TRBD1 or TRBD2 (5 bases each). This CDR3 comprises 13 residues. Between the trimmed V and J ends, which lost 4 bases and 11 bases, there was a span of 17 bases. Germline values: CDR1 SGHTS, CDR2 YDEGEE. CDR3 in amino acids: CASSGTVPLGQYF. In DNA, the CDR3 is TGTGCCAGCAGCGGGACGGTCCCTTTAGGGCAGTATTTT.

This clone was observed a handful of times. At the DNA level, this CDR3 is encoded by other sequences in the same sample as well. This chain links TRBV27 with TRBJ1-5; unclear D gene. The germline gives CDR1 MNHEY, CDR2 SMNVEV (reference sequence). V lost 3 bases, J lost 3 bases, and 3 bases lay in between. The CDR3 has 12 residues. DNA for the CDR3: TGTGCCAGCAGTTTCGTCAATCAGCCCCAGCATTTT. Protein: CASSFVNQPQHF.

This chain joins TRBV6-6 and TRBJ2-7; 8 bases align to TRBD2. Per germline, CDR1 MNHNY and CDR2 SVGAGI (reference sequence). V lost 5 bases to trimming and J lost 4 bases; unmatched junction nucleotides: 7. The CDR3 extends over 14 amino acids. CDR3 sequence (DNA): TGTGCCAGCAGTCCTAGGACTAGCAGTTACGAGCAGTACTTC. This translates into CASSPRTSSYEQYF.

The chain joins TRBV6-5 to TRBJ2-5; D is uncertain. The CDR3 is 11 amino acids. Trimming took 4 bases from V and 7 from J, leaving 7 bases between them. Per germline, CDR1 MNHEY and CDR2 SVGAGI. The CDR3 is CASSFGPTQYF. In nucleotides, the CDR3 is TGTGCCAGCAGTTTCGGACCGACCCAGTACTTC.

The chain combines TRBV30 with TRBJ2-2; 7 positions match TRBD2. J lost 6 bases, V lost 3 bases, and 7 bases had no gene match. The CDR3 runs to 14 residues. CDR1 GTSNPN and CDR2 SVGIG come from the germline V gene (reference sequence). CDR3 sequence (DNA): TGTGCCTGGAGAAGGCGGGAGTTGTCCGGGGAGCTGTTTTTT. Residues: CAWRRRELSGELFF.

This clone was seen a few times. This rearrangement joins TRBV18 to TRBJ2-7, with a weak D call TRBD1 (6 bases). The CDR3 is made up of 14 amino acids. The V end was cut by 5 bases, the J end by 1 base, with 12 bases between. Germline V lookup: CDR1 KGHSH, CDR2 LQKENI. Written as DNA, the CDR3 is TGTGCCAGCTCAACCACGGACAGTTCCTACGAGCAGTACTTC. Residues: CASSTTDSSYEQYF.

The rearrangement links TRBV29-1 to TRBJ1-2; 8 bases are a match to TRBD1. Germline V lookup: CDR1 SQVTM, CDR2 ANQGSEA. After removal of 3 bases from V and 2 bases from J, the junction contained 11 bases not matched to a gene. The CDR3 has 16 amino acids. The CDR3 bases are TGCAGCGTTGATTTGGCAGGGGGCCTTGTGAACTATGGCTACACCTTC. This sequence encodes CSVDLAGGLVNYGYTF.

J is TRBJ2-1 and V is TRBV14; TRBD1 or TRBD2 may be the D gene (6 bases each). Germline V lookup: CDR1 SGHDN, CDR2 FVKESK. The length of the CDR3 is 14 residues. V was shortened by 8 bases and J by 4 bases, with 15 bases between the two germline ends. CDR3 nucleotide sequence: TGTGCCAGCTCGGGGGCGGCCATGTACAATGAGCAGTTCTTC. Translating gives CASSGAAMYNEQFF.

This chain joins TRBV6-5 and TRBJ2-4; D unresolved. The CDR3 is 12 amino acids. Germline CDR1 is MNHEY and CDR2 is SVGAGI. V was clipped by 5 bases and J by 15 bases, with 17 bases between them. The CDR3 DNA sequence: TGTGCCAGCAGTCCAAATTCCGCCGTGTTGTACTTC. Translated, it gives CASSPNSAVLYF.

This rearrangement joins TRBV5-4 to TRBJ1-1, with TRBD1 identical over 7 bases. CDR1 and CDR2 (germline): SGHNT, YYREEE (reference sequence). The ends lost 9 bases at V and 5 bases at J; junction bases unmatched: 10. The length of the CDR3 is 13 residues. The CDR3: CATQGGVRTEAFF. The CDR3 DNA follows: TGTGCCACTCAGGGGGGAGTGAGAACTGAAGCTTTCTTT.

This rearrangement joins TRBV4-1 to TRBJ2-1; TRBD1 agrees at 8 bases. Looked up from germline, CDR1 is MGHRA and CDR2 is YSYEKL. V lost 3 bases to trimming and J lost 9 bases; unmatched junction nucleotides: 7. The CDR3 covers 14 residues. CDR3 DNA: TGCGCCAGCAGCCAGGGACAGGCCTCAGGTGAGCAGTTCTTC. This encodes CASSQGQASGEQFF.

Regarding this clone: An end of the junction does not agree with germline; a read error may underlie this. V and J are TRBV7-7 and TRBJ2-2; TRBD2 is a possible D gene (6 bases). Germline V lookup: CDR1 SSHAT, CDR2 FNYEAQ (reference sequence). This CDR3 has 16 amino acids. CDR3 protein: CASSLLAGTNTGELFF. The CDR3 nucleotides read TGTGCTAGCAGCTTGCTCGCGGGGACGAACACCGGGGAGCTGTTTTTT.

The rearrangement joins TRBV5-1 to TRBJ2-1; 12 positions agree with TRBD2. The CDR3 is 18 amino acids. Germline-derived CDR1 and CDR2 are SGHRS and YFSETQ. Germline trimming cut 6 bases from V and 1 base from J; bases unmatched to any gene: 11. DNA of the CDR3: TGCGCCAGCACCCTAGCGGGGGGGCCAGTTCTGTCCTACAATGAGCAGTTCTTC. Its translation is CASTLAGGPVLSYNEQFF.

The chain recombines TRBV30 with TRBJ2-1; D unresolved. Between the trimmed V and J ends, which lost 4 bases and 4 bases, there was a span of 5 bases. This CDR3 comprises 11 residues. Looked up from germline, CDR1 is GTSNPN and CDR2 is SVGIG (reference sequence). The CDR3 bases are TGTGCCTGGACAGGTTACAATGAGCAGTTCTTC. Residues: CAWTGYNEQFF.

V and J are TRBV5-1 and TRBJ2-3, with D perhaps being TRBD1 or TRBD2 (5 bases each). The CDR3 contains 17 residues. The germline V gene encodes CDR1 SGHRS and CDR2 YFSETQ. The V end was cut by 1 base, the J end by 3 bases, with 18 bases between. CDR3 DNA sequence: TGCGCCAGCAGCTTGTGGGACGGGATGGAAAGGACAGATACGCAGTATTTT. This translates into CASSLWDGMERTDTQYF.